This is a list of T cell receptor beta chains from one sample in a study of T-cell memory formation after mild COVID-19. TCRdb ran MiXCR on the 5' RACE reads and lists one entry per CDR3 protein. The sample shows under 450,000 distinct CDR3 sequences, 23% of them seen only once. Input material: PBMCs or a T cell subset sorted from them (not recorded which). Receptors were obtained from an adult woman who had mild COVID-19 (a few samples of this study predate the infection). Cell type and time point are not known. Each CDR3 is given with its conserved first and last residue. A D gene is named only where the DNA matches it firmly. Clone size is not always given. Where it is, it says once, few, many or a class for expanded clones.

j_gene: TRBJ1-2
abundance: -
v_gene: TRBV30
d_gene: -
len: 15
CDR3aa: CAWRNRDQRGYGYTF
CDR3nt: TGTGCCTGGAGGAATAGAGATCAGAGGGGCTATGGCTACACCTTC

j_gene: TRBJ1-1
abundance: -
v_gene: TRBV12-3/TRBV12-4
d_gene: -
len: 12
CDR3aa: CASSGAGTEAFF
CDR3nt: TGTGCCAGCAGTGGGGCGGGGACTGAAGCTTTCTTT

j_gene: TRBJ1-2
abundance: few
v_gene: TRBV5-1
d_gene: TRBD1
len: 15
CDR3aa: CASSLAEGANLGYTF
CDR3nt: TGCGCCAGCAGCTTGGCGGAGGGGGCTAATCTTGGCTACACCTTC

j_gene: TRBJ2-2
abundance: -
v_gene: TRBV6-1
d_gene: TRBD2
len: 17
CDR3aa: CASSEELGGDLVGELFF
CDR3nt: TGTGCCAGCAGTGAAGAGTTGGGGGGGGATCTGGTCGGGGAGCTGTTTTTT

j_gene: TRBJ2-5
abundance: few
v_gene: TRBV12-3/TRBV12-4
d_gene: TRBD2
len: 15
CDR3aa: CASREGAGGRETQYF
CDR3nt: TGTGCCAGCAGGGAAGGGGCGGGGGGGCGAGAGACCCAGTACTTC

j_gene: TRBJ2-3
abundance: many
v_gene: TRBV24-1
d_gene: -
len: 13
CDR3aa: CATSGTTTDTQYF
CDR3nt: TGTGCCACCAGTGGGACTACCACAGATACGCAGTATTTT

j_gene: TRBJ2-4
abundance: -
v_gene: TRBV5-6
d_gene: -
len: 16
CDR3aa: CASSLGGALAKNIQYF
CDR3nt: TGTGCCAGCAGCTTGGGCGGGGCTCTAGCCAAAAACATTCAGTACTTC

j_gene: TRBJ2-3
abundance: few
v_gene: TRBV11-2
d_gene: -
len: 14
CDR3aa: CASSHNRLTDTQYF
CDR3nt: TGTGCCAGCAGCCACAACCGACTCACAGATACGCAGTATTTT

j_gene: TRBJ2-7
abundance: -
v_gene: TRBV7-9
d_gene: -
len: 12
CDR3aa: CASRAAHHEQYF
CDR3nt: TGTGCCAGCAGGGCGGCTCACCACGAGCAGTACTTC

j_gene: TRBJ1-2
abundance: -
v_gene: TRBV4-1
d_gene: -
len: 14
CDR3aa: CASSQDQGPYGYTF
CDR3nt: TGCGCCAGCAGCCAAGATCAGGGGCCCTATGGCTACACCTTC

j_gene: TRBJ1-1
abundance: few
v_gene: TRBV29-1
d_gene: TRBD1
len: 15
CDR3aa: CSVADIQGADTEAFF
CDR3nt: TGCAGCGTTGCCGACATACAGGGGGCGGACACTGAAGCTTTCTTT

j_gene: TRBJ1-4
abundance: -
v_gene: TRBV5-1
d_gene: TRBD1
len: 16
CDR3aa: CASSLDPGQGREKLFF
CDR3nt: TGCGCCAGCAGCTTGGACCCGGGACAGGGTCGGGAAAAACTGTTTTTT

j_gene: TRBJ2-7
abundance: -
v_gene: TRBV5-5
d_gene: TRBD1
len: 18
CDR3aa: CASSSRVGTGTGRHEQYF
CDR3nt: TGTGCCAGCAGCTCGCGAGTGGGCACCGGGACAGGGCGACACGAGCAGTACTTC

j_gene: TRBJ2-5
abundance: once
v_gene: TRBV7-2
d_gene: -
len: 14
CDR3aa: CASSQGLLQETQYF
CDR3nt: TGTGCCAGCAGCCAAGGCCTCCTCCAAGAGACCCAGTACTTC

j_gene: TRBJ1-5
abundance: -
v_gene: TRBV12-3/TRBV12-4
d_gene: -
len: 14
CDR3aa: CASSFRQPYQPQHF
CDR3nt: TGTGCCAGCAGTTTCCGACAGCCTTATCAGCCCCAGCATTTT

j_gene: TRBJ1-5
abundance: -
v_gene: TRBV27
d_gene: TRBD1
len: 16
CDR3aa: CASSPSNRGGSQPQHF
CDR3nt: TGTGCCAGCAGTCCCTCGAACAGGGGCGGCAGCCAGCCCCAGCATTTT

j_gene: TRBJ2-2
abundance: -
v_gene: TRBV19
d_gene: -
len: 14
CDR3aa: CASSTSPNTGELFF
CDR3nt: TGTGCCAGTAGTACCTCCCCAAACACCGGGGAGCTGTTTTTT

j_gene: TRBJ1-1
abundance: -
v_gene: TRBV7-2
d_gene: -
len: 13
CDR3aa: CASSLQWGTEAFF
CDR3nt: TGTGCCAGCAGCTTACAGTGGGGCACTGAAGCTTTCTTT

j_gene: TRBJ2-7
abundance: -
v_gene: TRBV12-3/TRBV12-4
d_gene: TRBD2
len: 15
CDR3aa: CASSLSAPGGLEQYF
CDR3nt: TGTGCCAGCAGTTTATCCGCCCCGGGGGGACTCGAGCAGTACTTC

j_gene: TRBJ2-3
abundance: few
v_gene: TRBV20-1
d_gene: TRBD1
len: 14
CDR3aa: CSAPSGGGSDTQYF
CDR3nt: TGCAGTGCCCCCTCAGGGGGCGGGTCAGATACGCAGTATTTT

j_gene: TRBJ1-1
abundance: few
v_gene: TRBV11-3
d_gene: -
len: 14
CDR3aa: CASSFSRGQGKAFF
CDR3nt: TGTGCCAGCAGCTTCTCACGGGGGCAAGGGAAAGCTTTCTTT

j_gene: TRBJ2-7
abundance: few
v_gene: TRBV6-6
d_gene: TRBD2
len: 16
CDR3aa: CASSDGTSFGSYEQYF
CDR3nt: TGTGCCAGCAGTGACGGGACTAGCTTTGGCTCCTACGAGCAGTACTTC

j_gene: TRBJ1-5
abundance: -
v_gene: TRBV19
d_gene: -
len: 12
CDR3aa: CACSSKRQPQHF
CDR3nt: TGTGCCTGCAGTAGTAAGAGGCAGCCCCAGCATTTT

j_gene: TRBJ2-3
abundance: -
v_gene: TRBV18
d_gene: TRBD2
len: 15
CDR3aa: CASSPTSGVTDTQYF
CDR3nt: TGTGCCAGCTCACCGACTAGCGGGGTCACAGATACGCAGTATTTT

j_gene: TRBJ2-7
abundance: -
v_gene: TRBV20-1
d_gene: -
len: 11
CDR3aa: CSAYRAQEQYF
CDR3nt: TGCAGTGCTTACAGGGCTCAAGAGCAGTACTTC

j_gene: TRBJ2-1
abundance: few
v_gene: TRBV18
d_gene: -
len: 13
CDR3aa: CASSGSSPDEQFF
CDR3nt: TGTGCCAGCTCAGGGTCGAGCCCGGATGAGCAGTTCTTC

j_gene: TRBJ1-1
abundance: few
v_gene: TRBV30
d_gene: TRBD1
len: 14
CDR3aa: CAWMPRDRVTEAFF
CDR3nt: TGTGCCTGGATGCCTCGGGACAGGGTCACTGAAGCTTTCTTT

j_gene: TRBJ2-2
abundance: -
v_gene: TRBV2
d_gene: -
len: 14
CDR3aa: CATHREALTGELFF
CDR3nt: TGTGCCACCCATCGGGAAGCGCTCACCGGGGAGCTGTTTTTT

j_gene: TRBJ2-7
abundance: -
v_gene: TRBV12-3/TRBV12-4
d_gene: -
len: 13
CDR3aa: CASSLGDLGEQYF
CDR3nt: TGTGCCAGCAGTTTAGGGGATTTAGGCGAGCAGTACTTC

j_gene: TRBJ2-1
abundance: few
v_gene: TRBV27
d_gene: TRBD1
len: 13
CDR3aa: CASTPIDRDEQFF
CDR3nt: TGTGCCAGCACCCCCATCGACAGGGATGAGCAGTTCTTC

j_gene: TRBJ2-3
abundance: -
v_gene: TRBV11-2
d_gene: TRBD2
len: 15
CDR3aa: CASSPSTSAADTQYF
CDR3nt: TGTGCCAGCAGCCCCTCGACTAGCGCGGCAGATACGCAGTATTTT

j_gene: TRBJ2-7
abundance: many
v_gene: TRBV3-1
d_gene: TRBD2
len: 17
CDR3aa: CASSQNSGGPNSYEQYF
CDR3nt: TGTGCCAGCAGCCAAAATAGCGGGGGGCCCAACTCCTACGAGCAGTACTTC

j_gene: TRBJ1-2
abundance: -
v_gene: TRBV12-3/TRBV12-4
d_gene: -
len: 14
CDR3aa: CASRFRGGGDGYTF
CDR3nt: TGTGCCAGCAGGTTCCGGGGGGGGGGAGATGGCTACACCTTC

j_gene: TRBJ2-1
abundance: -
v_gene: TRBV11-2
d_gene: TRBD2
len: 16
CDR3aa: CASSPRVAGVTGEQFF
CDR3nt: TGTGCCAGCAGCCCCCGGGTAGCGGGAGTTACTGGGGAGCAGTTCTTC

j_gene: TRBJ2-2
abundance: few
v_gene: TRBV5-1
d_gene: -
len: 14
CDR3aa: CASSGGLDTGELFF
CDR3nt: TGCGCCAGCAGCGGCGGACTGGACACCGGGGAGCTGTTTTTT

j_gene: TRBJ2-7
abundance: few
v_gene: TRBV30
d_gene: -
len: 15
CDR3aa: CASYSSDGNSYEQYF
CDR3nt: TGTGCCTCCTACTCCTCGGACGGTAACTCCTACGAGCAGTACTTC

j_gene: TRBJ2-7
abundance: few
v_gene: TRBV7-9
d_gene: TRBD1
len: 14
CDR3aa: CASSSTGGAGEQYF
CDR3nt: TGTGCCAGCAGCTCGACAGGGGGCGCGGGGGAGCAGTACTTC

j_gene: TRBJ1-4
abundance: once
v_gene: TRBV19
d_gene: -
len: 13
CDR3aa: CASRREINEKLFF
CDR3nt: TGTGCCAGTAGGAGGGAGATTAATGAAAAACTGTTTTTT

j_gene: TRBJ2-7
abundance: -
v_gene: TRBV7-6
d_gene: TRBD1
len: 16
CDR3aa: CASSLGPWTGTYEQYF
CDR3nt: TGTGCCAGCAGCTTAGGCCCCTGGACAGGGACCTACGAGCAGTACTTC

j_gene: TRBJ2-2
abundance: -
v_gene: TRBV27
d_gene: TRBD2
len: 15
CDR3aa: CASSTLAGGPGELFF
CDR3nt: TGTGCCAGCAGTACACTAGCGGGGGGGCCCGGGGAGCTGTTTTTT

j_gene: TRBJ1-2
abundance: -
v_gene: TRBV27
d_gene: TRBD1
len: 16
CDR3aa: CASSFSPGTGSYGYTF
CDR3nt: TGTGCCAGCAGTTTCTCTCCCGGGACAGGGTCTTATGGCTACACCTTC

j_gene: TRBJ1-5
abundance: once
v_gene: TRBV6-6
d_gene: -
len: 14
CDR3aa: CASSNRGYNQPQHF
CDR3nt: TGTGCCAGCAGTAATAGGGGCTACAATCAGCCCCAGCATTTT

j_gene: TRBJ2-1
abundance: -
v_gene: TRBV10-3
d_gene: TRBD2
len: 16
CDR3aa: CAIRGSGPSSYNEQFF
CDR3nt: TGTGCCATCAGAGGTAGCGGGCCGAGCTCCTACAATGAGCAGTTCTTC

j_gene: TRBJ2-7
abundance: few
v_gene: TRBV9
d_gene: TRBD2
len: 17
CDR3aa: CASSEGLAGGTSYEQYF
CDR3nt: TGTGCCAGCAGCGAGGGACTAGCGGGAGGCACATCCTACGAGCAGTACTTC

j_gene: TRBJ2-5
abundance: -
v_gene: TRBV12-3/TRBV12-4
d_gene: TRBD2
len: 13
CDR3aa: CASSLTGAGAQYF
CDR3nt: TGTGCCAGCAGTTTAACGGGAGCGGGGGCCCAGTACTTC

j_gene: TRBJ1-1
abundance: few
v_gene: TRBV7-3
d_gene: TRBD1
len: 15
CDR3aa: CASSLTRDRNTEAFF
CDR3nt: TGTGCCAGCAGCTTAACGAGGGACAGGAACACTGAAGCTTTCTTT

j_gene: TRBJ2-3
abundance: -
v_gene: TRBV12-3/TRBV12-4
d_gene: -
len: 12
CDR3aa: CASSLGLAGQYF
CDR3nt: TGTGCCAGCAGTTTAGGGCTCGCGGGGCAGTATTTT

j_gene: TRBJ1-1
abundance: few
v_gene: TRBV6-4
d_gene: -
len: 14
CDR3aa: CASSEEGWSTEAFF
CDR3nt: TGTGCCAGCAGTGAGGAAGGGTGGAGCACTGAAGCTTTCTTT

j_gene: TRBJ1-6
abundance: -
v_gene: TRBV5-1
d_gene: -
len: 16
CDR3aa: CASSSNRALYNSPLHF
CDR3nt: TGCGCCAGCAGCTCAAACCGGGCCCTCTATAATTCACCCCTCCACTTT

j_gene: TRBJ2-3
abundance: few
v_gene: TRBV7-2
d_gene: -
len: 14
CDR3aa: CASSPEGVRMTQYF
CDR3nt: TGTGCCAGCAGCCCCGAAGGGGTGCGAATGACGCAGTATTTT

j_gene: TRBJ2-7
abundance: few
v_gene: TRBV9
d_gene: -
len: 15
CDR3aa: CASSVELNGRDEQYF
CDR3nt: TGTGCCAGCAGCGTAGAACTAAATGGGAGAGACGAGCAGTACTTC

j_gene: TRBJ1-2
abundance: -
v_gene: TRBV27
d_gene: -
len: 14
CDR3aa: CASRGGGGDYGYTF
CDR3nt: TGTGCCAGCAGAGGGGGAGGGGGGGACTATGGCTACACCTTC

j_gene: TRBJ2-7
abundance: -
v_gene: TRBV7-9
d_gene: TRBD2
len: 18
CDR3aa: CASSLAGLAVPERYEQYF
CDR3nt: TGTGCCAGCAGCTTAGCGGGACTAGCGGTTCCTGAGCGCTACGAGCAGTACTTC

j_gene: TRBJ1-6
abundance: -
v_gene: TRBV4-2
d_gene: -
len: 17
CDR3aa: CASSQDLEDRRYSPLHF
CDR3nt: TGTGCCAGCAGCCAAGATCTGGAGGATAGGCGGTACTCACCCCTCCACTTT

j_gene: TRBJ2-7
abundance: few
v_gene: TRBV6-1
d_gene: -
len: 13
CDR3aa: CASSEEAQRRQYF
CDR3nt: TGTGCCAGCAGTGAAGAGGCCCAGCGAAGGCAGTACTTC